A single sample is the source of the 21 T cell receptor beta chains below, sequenced in a study of blood T cell repertoires in COVID-19. Using immunoSEQ multiplex PCR, the repertoire was profiled, and TCRdb retains in-frame clones only, with some absent. The table has tens of thousands of clones, 75% to 90% seen once. Sequencing used peripheral blood. The source of these receptors is a woman aged 70 to 79 with acute or convalescent COVID-19.

This chain joins TRBV5-5 and TRBJ2-3, with D maybe TRBD1 (5 bases). Germline CDR1 is SGHKS and CDR2 is YYEKEE (reference sequence). V lost 0 bases and J 5 bases, leaving 7 bases between the germline ends. The CDR3 has 13 residues. DNA for the CDR3: TGTGCCAGCAGCTTGGGGGGCAGAGATACGCAGTATTTT. Translated, it gives CASSLGGRDTQYF. The entire variable domain, with the rest obtained from reference TRBV5-5 and TRBJ2-3, is as follows: DAGVTQSPTHLIKTRGQQVTLRCSPISGHKSVSWYQQVLGQGPQFIFQYYEKEERGRGNFPDRFSARQFPNYSSELNVNALLLGDSALYLCASSLGGRDTQYFGPGTRLTVL.

This clone turned up a few times. This chain links TRBV5-1 with TRBJ2-2; D uncertain. The CDR3 extends over 15 amino acids. V lost 5 bases and J 0 bases, leaving 11 bases between the germline ends. CDR1 SGHRS and CDR2 YFSETQ come from the germline V gene. In DNA form, the CDR3 reads TGCGCCAGCAGTCTATCGCGATCGAACACCGGGGAGCTGTTTTTT. It codes for CASSLSRSNTGELFF.

This chain links TRBV5-1 with TRBJ2-3; tentatively, D is TRBD2 (6 bases). The CDR3 loop spans 14 amino acids. The V and J ends lost 0 bases and 11 bases respectively, with 16 bases between them. Germline V gives CDR1 SGHRS, CDR2 YFSETQ. The CDR3 spells CASSLDGGNGEQYF. The CDR3 DNA sequence: TGCGCCAGCAGCTTGGATGGCGGGAACGGTGAGCAGTATTTT.

The J gene is TRBJ2-3, the V gene TRBV6-6; 10 positions agree with TRBD2. The V and J ends lost 6 bases and 6 bases, in that order; junction bases with no gene match: 12. This CDR3 spans 16 amino acids. Germline V gene lookup returns CDR1 MNHNY and CDR2 SVGAGI (reference sequence). The CDR3 DNA follows: TGTGCCAGCAGCCTAGCGGGAGACCCCGCCGAGGATACGCAGTATTTT. Translated, it gives CASSLAGDPAEDTQYF.

The chain carries TRBV5-5 and TRBJ2-3, with 8 bases aligning to TRBD1. Germline-derived CDR1 and CDR2 are SGHKS and YYEKEE (reference sequence). The CDR3 is made up of 16 amino acids. The ends lost 0 bases at V and 4 bases at J; junction bases unmatched: 7. The CDR3 region has the DNA TGTGCCAGCAGCTTGGAGGCAGGGGGCTGGGCAGATACGCAGTATTTT. Translated, it gives CASSLEAGGWADTQYF.

This chain uses TRBV7-2 with TRBJ2-1, with TRBD2 matching over 7 bases. The CDR3 sequence is 13 residues long. Germline V CDR1 and CDR2: SGHTA, FQGNSA. Trimming took 5 bases from V and 7 from J; bases not matched to a gene: 5. The CDR3 protein is CASSLGGVNEQFF. Here the CDR3 DNA reads TGTGCCAGCAGCCTGGGGGGGGTTAATGAGCAGTTCTTC.

The chain couples TRBV5-1 to TRBJ2-1; TRBD2 aligns across 9 bases. V trimming: 3 bases; J trimming: 9 bases; junction bases outside the gene matches: 16. Germline lookup yields CDR1 SGHRS and CDR2 YFSETQ. CDR3 length: 17 residues. DNA for the CDR3: TGCGCCAGCAGCTCATTAGGTGGTAGCGGGAGCTTACGTGAGCAGTTCTTC. Translating it yields CASSSLGGSGSLREQFF.

A few counts support this clone. The genes are TRBV10-3 and TRBJ1-2; D uncertain. Per the germline V gene, CDR1 is ENHRY and CDR2 is SYGVKD. This CDR3 region has 15 residues. V lost 2 bases and J 8 bases, leaving 18 bases between the germline ends. The CDR3 loop is CAISETAGPRGGYTF. The CDR3 nucleotides are TGTGCCATCAGTGAGACGGCCGGGCCCCGAGGGGGCTACACCTTC.

The chain uses TRBV5-1 and TRBJ1-2; possible D gene TRBD1, 5 bases. Germline-derived CDR1 and CDR2 are SGHRS and YFSETQ. The V end lost 5 bases, the J end lost 8 bases, and 19 bases lay between the germline ends. This CDR3 region has 14 residues. The CDR3 DNA reads as TGCGCCAGCAGGCCGGGGGGAGACCCCGAGGGCTACACCTTC. It yields the protein CASRPGGDPEGYTF.

This chain joins TRBV6-5 and TRBJ1-1, with D possibly matching TRBD1 (6 bases). This CDR3 contains 14 residues. V was clipped by 6 bases and J by 3 bases, with 14 bases between them. CDR1 is MNHEY, CDR2 SVGAGI, per germline. For the CDR3, the DNA is TGTGCCAGCAGAACAGGGATAGCCGACACTGAAGCTTTCTTT. Translating it yields CASRTGIADTEAFF.

V is TRBV3-1 (or the pseudogene TRBV3-2) and J is TRBJ1-2; D unclear. The CDR3 length is 15 residues. Germline V CDR1 and CDR2: LGHDT, YNNKEL (reference sequence). V was cut by 0 bases and J by 4 bases, with 12 bases left in between. The CDR3 loop reads CASSQDGGFVYGYTF. The CDR3 nucleotides are TGTGCCAGCAGCCAAGATGGAGGGTTTGTCTATGGCTACACCTTC.

The chain is built from TRBV11-3 and TRBJ2-1; 8 bases are shared with TRBD2. Germline CDR1 SGHNT, CDR2 YENEEA. The CDR3 totals 14 residues. The V gene end was trimmed by 5 bases and the J gene end by 4 bases; junction bases not matched to a gene: 4. The DNA for the CDR3 is TGTGCCAGCAGCCCGGGGGGGGCTTACAATGAGCAGTTCTTC. Protein product: CASSPGGAYNEQFF. The variable domain in full, completed from reference TRBV11-3 and TRBJ2-1, reads EAGVVQSPRYKIIEKKQPVAFWCNPISGHNTLYWYLQNLGQGPELLIRYENEEAVDDSQLPKDRFSAERLKGVDSTLKIQPAELGDSAVYLCASSPGGAYNEQFFGPGTRLTVL.

The chain combines TRBV10-3 with TRBJ2-1; no firm D call. Germline-derived CDR1 and CDR2 are ENHRY and SYGVKD. Trimming shortened V by 0 bases and J by 7 bases, and 13 bases separated the two germline ends. The CDR3 length is 15 residues. The DNA for the CDR3 is TGTGCCATCAGTGAGTCGTTGGGCAGATCGAATGAGCAGTTCTTC. Amino acid sequence: CAISESLGRSNEQFF.

The chain recombines TRBV6-2 or TRBV6-3 with TRBJ1-1; D is possibly TRBD1 (5 bases). This CDR3 contains 14 residues. Trimming shortened V by 2 bases and J by 7 bases, and 14 bases separated the two germline ends. CDR1 and CDR2 from the germline V gene are MNHEY and SVGEGT. DNA for the CDR3: TGTGCCAGCAGTTACGTGGGGCCTGATTTTGAAGCTTTCTTT. It codes for CASSYVGPDFEAFF.

The chain joins TRBV18 to TRBJ1-1; D is undetermined. Trimming shortened V by 3 bases and J by 0 bases, and 8 bases separated the two germline ends. CDR3 length: 14 residues. Germline CDR1 is KGHSH and CDR2 is LQKENI. CDR3 sequence reads: CASSPRELNTEAFF. Written as DNA, the CDR3 is TGTGCCAGCTCACCCCGGGAATTGAACACTGAAGCTTTCTTT.

This rearrangement joins TRBV2 to TRBJ2-5, with 9 bases fitting TRBD1. The CDR3 runs to 15 residues. The V gene end was trimmed by 5 bases and the J gene end by 4 bases; junction bases not matched to a gene: 8. Germline lookup yields CDR1 SNHLY and CDR2 FYNNEI. The CDR3 reads CASSLGQGWRETQYF. CDR3 sequence (DNA): TGTGCCAGCAGTCTTGGACAGGGGTGGAGAGAGACCCAGTACTTC. Full variable domain (remainder filled in from reference TRBV2 and TRBJ2-5): EPEVTQTPSHQVTQMGQEVILRCVPISNHLYFYWYRQILGQKVEFLVSFYNNEISEKSEIFDDQFSVERPDGSNFTLKIRSTKLEDSAMYFCASSLGQGWRETQYFGPGTRLLVL.

This chain links TRBV5-6 with TRBJ2-5, with D tentatively TRBD2 (5 bases). Germline V CDR1 and CDR2: SGHDT, YYEEEE. The CDR3 sequence is 13 residues long. Trimming pared 4 bases from V and 5 bases from J, leaving 12 bases between. The CDR3: CASSDSGVETQYF. The DNA for the CDR3 is TGTGCCAGCAGCGATTCCGGGGTTGAGACCCAGTACTTC.

This chain joins TRBV27 and TRBJ2-3; 9 bases align to TRBD2. Germline CDR1 is MNHEY and CDR2 is SMNVEV (reference sequence). The CDR3 consists of 16 residues. J was trimmed by 2 bases and V by 3 bases; bases with no gene match: 6. The CDR3, as DNA: TGTGCCAGCAGTTTTAGCGGGGGTCCCCTCACAGATACGCAGTATTTT. Encoded protein: CASSFSGGPLTDTQYF.

This chain joins TRBV30 and TRBJ1-5; D perhaps matches TRBD1 (6 bases). The germline gives CDR1 GTSNPN, CDR2 SVGIG (reference sequence). Trimming took off 1 base at V and 4 bases at J, with 8 bases between the two ends. The CDR3 has 13 residues. The CDR3 loop is CAWSGRGNQPQHF. The CDR3 nucleotides read TGTGCCTGGAGTGGTAGGGGGAATCAGCCCCAGCATTTT.

V is TRBV7-2 and J is TRBJ2-3; TRBD2 matches at 7 bases. Trimming removed 1 base from V and 7 bases from J; junction bases left unmatched: 8. Germline loops: CDR1 SGHTA, CDR2 FQGNSA. The CDR3 is 15 residues long. This CDR3 is CASSLGGGSLNTQYF. The CDR3 region has the DNA TGTGCCAGCAGCTTAGGGGGGGGGAGTCTAAATACGCAGTATTTT.

The chain employs TRBV11-1 and TRBJ2-7, with D possibly matching TRBD1 (5 bases). From germline, CDR1 is SGHAT and CDR2 FQDESV (reference sequence). The CDR3 is made up of 14 amino acids. Trimming removed 0 bases at V and 5 bases at J, with 11 bases between. CDR3 DNA: TGTGCCAGCAGCTTAGCGCGTGTAGGGGACGAGCAGTACTTC. Its protein product is CASSLARVGDEQYF.